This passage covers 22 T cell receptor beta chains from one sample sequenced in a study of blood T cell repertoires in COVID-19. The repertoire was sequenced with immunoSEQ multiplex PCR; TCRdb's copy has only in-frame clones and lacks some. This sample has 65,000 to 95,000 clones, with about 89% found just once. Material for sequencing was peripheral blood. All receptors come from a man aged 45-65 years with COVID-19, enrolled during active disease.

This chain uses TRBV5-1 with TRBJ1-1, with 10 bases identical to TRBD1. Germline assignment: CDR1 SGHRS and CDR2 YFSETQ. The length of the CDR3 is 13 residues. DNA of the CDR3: TGCGAAAGAGACAGGGGGCGAAACACTGAAGCTTTCTTT. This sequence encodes CERDRGRNTEAFF.

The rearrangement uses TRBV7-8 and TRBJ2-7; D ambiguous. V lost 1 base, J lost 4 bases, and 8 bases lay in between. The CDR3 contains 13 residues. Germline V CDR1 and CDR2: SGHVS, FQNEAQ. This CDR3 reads CASSLVTRYEQYV. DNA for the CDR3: TGTGCCAGCAGCTTAGTGACAAGATACGAGCAGTACGTC.

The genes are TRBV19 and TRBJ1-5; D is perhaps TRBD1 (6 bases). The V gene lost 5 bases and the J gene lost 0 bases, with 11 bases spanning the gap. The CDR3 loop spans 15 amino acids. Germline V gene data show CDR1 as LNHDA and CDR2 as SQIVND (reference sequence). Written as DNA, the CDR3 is TGTGCCAGTAGTCGGACAGAATATAGCAATCAGCCCCAGCATTTT. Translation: CASSRTEYSNQPQHF.

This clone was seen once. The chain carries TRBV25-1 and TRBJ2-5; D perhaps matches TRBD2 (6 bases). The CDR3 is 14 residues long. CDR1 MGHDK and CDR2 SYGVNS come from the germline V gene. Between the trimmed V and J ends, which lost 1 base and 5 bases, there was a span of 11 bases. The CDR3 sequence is CASSEWRVRETQYF. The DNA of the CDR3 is TGTGCCAGCAGTGAATGGAGGGTCAGGGAGACCCAGTACTTC. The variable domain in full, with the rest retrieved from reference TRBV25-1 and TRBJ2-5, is EADIYQTPRYLVIGTGKKITLECSQTMGHDKMYWYQQDPGMELHLIHYSYGVNSTEKGDLSSESTVSRIRTEHFPLTLESARPSHTSQYLCASSEWRVRETQYFGPGTRLLVL.

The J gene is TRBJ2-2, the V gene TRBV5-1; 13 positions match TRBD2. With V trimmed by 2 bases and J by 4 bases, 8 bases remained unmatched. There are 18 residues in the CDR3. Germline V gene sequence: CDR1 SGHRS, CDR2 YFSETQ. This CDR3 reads CASSLRLAGGSSTGELFF. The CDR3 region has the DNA TGCGCCAGCAGCTTAAGACTAGCGGGAGGCTCAAGCACCGGGGAGCTGTTTTTT.

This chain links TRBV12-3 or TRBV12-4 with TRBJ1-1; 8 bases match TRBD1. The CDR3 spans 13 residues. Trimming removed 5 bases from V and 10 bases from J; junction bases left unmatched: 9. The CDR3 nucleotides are TGTGCCAGCAGTCCCTCGGACAGGGCGGGAGCTTTCTTT. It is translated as CASSPSDRAGAFF.

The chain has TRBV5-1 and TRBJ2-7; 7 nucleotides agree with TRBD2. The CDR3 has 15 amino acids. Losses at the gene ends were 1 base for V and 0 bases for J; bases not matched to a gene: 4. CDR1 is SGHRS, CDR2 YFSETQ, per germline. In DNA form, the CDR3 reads TGCGCCAGCAGCTTGACTGGGACTAACTCCTACGAGCAGTACTTC. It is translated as CASSLTGTNSYEQYF.

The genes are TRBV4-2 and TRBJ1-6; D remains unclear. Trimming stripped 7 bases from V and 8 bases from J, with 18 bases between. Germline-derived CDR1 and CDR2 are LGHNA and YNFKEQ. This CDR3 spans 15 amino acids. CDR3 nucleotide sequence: TGTGCCAGCACTGAAGTTGAGGTTGGATATTCACCCCTCCACTTT. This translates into CASTEVEVGYSPLHF.

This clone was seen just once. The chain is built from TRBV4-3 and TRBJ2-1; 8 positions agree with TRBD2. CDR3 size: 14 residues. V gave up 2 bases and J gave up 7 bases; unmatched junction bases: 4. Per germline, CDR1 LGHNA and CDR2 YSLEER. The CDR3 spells CASSQPGTRNEQFF. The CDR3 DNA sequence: TGCGCCAGCAGCCAACCCGGGACTAGGAATGAGCAGTTCTTC.

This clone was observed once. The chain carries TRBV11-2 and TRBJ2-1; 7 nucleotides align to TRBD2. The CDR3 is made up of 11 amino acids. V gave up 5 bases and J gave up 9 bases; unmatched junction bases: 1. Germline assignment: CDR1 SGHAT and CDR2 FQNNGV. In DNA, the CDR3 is TGTGCCAGCAGCCCGGGAGGTGAGCAGTTCTTC. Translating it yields CASSPGGEQFF.

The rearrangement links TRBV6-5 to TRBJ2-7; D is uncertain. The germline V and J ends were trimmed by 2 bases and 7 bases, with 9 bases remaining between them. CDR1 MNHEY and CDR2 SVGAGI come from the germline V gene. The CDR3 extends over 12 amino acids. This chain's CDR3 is CASSYRLREQYV. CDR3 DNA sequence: TGTGCCAGCAGTTACCGACTTCGGGAGCAGTACGTC.

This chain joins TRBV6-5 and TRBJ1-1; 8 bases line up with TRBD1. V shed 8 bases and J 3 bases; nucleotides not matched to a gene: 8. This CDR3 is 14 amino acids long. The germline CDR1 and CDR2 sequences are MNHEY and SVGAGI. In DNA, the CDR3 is TGTGCCAGCGGTTCGACAGGGGTGTACACTGAAGCTTTCTTT. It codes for CASGSTGVYTEAFF.

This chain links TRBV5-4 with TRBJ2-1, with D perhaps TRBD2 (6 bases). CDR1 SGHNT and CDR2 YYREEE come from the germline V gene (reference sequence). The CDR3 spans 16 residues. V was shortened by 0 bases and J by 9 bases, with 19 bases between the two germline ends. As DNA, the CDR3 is TGTGCCAGCAGCTTGGAACCGACTAGTCGCGGCGCTGAGCAGTTCTTC. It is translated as CASSLEPTSRGAEQFF.

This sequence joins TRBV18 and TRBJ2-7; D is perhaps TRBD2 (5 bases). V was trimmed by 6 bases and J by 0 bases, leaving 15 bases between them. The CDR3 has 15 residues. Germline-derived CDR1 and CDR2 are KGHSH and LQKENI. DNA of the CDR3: TGTGCCAGCTCCCGTGGCGGCCGGGGCTCCTACGAGCAGTACTTC. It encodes CASSRGGRGSYEQYF.

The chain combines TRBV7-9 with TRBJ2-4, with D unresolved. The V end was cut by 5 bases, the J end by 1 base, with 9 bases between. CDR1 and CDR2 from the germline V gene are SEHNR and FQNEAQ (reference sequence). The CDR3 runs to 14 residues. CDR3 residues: CASSRSEAKNIQYF. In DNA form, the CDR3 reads TGTGCCAGCAGCCGCTCGGAGGCCAAAAACATTCAGTACTTC.

The CDR3 coding sequence is TGTGCCACCAGTGATCAGGGTGCTGGCTACACCTTC. As protein: CATSDQGAGYTF. The chain links TRBV24-1 to TRBJ1-2; D is perhaps TRBD1 (5 bases). Germline-derived CDR1 and CDR2 are KGHDR and SFDVKD. V lost 3 bases and J 7 bases, leaving 8 bases between the germline ends. CDR3 size: 12 residues.

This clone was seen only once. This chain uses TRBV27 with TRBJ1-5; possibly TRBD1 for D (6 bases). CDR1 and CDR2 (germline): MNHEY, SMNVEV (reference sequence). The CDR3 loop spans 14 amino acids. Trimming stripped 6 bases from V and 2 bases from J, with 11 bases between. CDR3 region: CASRTHRGNQPQHF. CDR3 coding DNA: TGTGCCAGCAGAACGCACAGGGGCAATCAGCCCCAGCATTTT.

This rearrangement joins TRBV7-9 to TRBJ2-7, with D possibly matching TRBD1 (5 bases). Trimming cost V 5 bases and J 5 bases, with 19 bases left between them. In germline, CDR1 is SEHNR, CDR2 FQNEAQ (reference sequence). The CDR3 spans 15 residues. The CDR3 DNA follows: TGTGCCAGCAGCCAGGGCCTGCACACGATAAACGAGCAGTACTTC. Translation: CASSQGLHTINEQYF.

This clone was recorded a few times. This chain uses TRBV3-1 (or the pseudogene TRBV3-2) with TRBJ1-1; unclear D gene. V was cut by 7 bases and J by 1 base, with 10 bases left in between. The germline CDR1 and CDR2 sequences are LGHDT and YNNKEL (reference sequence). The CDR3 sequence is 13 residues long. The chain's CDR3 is CASTRGENTEAFF. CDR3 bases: TGTGCCAGCACTCGAGGAGAGAACACTGAAGCTTTCTTT.

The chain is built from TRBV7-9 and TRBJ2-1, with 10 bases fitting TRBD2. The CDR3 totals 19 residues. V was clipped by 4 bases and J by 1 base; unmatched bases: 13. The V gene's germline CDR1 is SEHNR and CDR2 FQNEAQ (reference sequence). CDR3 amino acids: CASSSTGLAGEGSYNEQFF. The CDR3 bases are TGTGCCAGCAGCTCTACAGGGCTAGCGGGAGAGGGGTCCTACAATGAGCAGTTCTTC.

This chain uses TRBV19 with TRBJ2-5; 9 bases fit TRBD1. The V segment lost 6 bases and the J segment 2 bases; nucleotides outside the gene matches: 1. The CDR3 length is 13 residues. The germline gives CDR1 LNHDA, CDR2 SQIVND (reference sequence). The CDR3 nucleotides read TGTGCCAGTAGGGGGACAGGGCAAGAGACCCAGTACTTC. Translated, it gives CASRGTGQETQYF. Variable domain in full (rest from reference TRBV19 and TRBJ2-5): DGGITQSPKYLFRKEGQNVTLSCEQNLNHDAMYWYRQDPGQGLRLIYYSQIVNDFQKGDIAEGYSVSREKKESFPLTVTSAQKNPTAFYLCASRGTGQETQYFGPGTRLLVL.

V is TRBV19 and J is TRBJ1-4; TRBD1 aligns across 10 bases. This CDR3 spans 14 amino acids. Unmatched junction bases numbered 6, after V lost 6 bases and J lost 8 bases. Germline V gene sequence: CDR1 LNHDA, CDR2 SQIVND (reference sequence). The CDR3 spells CASRTGTGEEKLFF. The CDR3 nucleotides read TGTGCCAGTAGGACCGGGACAGGGGAGGAAAAACTGTTTTTT.